The clone carrying this T cell receptor (beta chain) was recorded many times. The data are from a study of T-cell reconstitution after alpha-beta-depleted transplantation in children. A library of TCRbeta sequences, prepared with unique molecular identifiers, was generated. TCRdb recomputed calls from the PCR reads with MiXCR, one row per CDR3 protein. This table has about 240,000 distinct CDR3 sequences, around 12% appearing once. Per germline, CDR1 SGHRS and CDR2 YFSETQ. The ends were cut back, 1 base at V and 3 bases at J, with 16 bases in the middle. The CDR3 is 16 residues long. This clonotype originated in a human donor who donated a stem cell graft to a child with acute lymphoblastic leukemia. The sample here was PBMCs from the stem cell graft donor, taken from the stem cell graft. V and J are TRBV5-1 and TRBJ1-1; weak D call: TRBD1 (5 bases). CDR3 nucleotide sequence: TGCGCCAGCAGCTTGCCGGGACCCAAAAGGGACACTGAAGCTTTCTTT. It is translated as CASSLPGPKRDTEAFF. The whole variable domain, remainder taken from reference TRBV5-1 and TRBJ1-1, is KAGVTQTPRYLIKTRGQQVTLSCSPISGHRSVSWYQQTPGQGLQFLFEYFSETQRNKGNFPGRFSGRQFSNSRSEMNVSTLELGDSALYLCASSLPGPKRDTEAFFGQGTRLTVV.